This T cell receptor (beta chain) stems from a study of T cells in Graves' hyperthyroidism and ophthalmopathy. Amplification targeted TCR beta CDR3 regions from RNA transcripts. RT-PCR in the first round (using the HTBI primer set) targeted the TCR CDR3. TCRdb ran MiXCR on the multiplex PCR reads and lists one entry per CDR3 protein. The repertoire consists of more than 500,000 distinct CDR3 sequences, with about 14% occurring once and the leading ten covering approximately 15%. Patients having uncontrolled infection, another autoimmune disease, pregnancy or lactation were not included. The CDR3 sequence is 15 residues long. CDR1 and CDR2 from the germline V gene are SNHLY and FYNNEI. V shed 6 bases, J shed 5 bases, and the junction held 8 bases outside the gene matches. This clonotype was counted many times. This may stem from a read error, because a much larger clone lies one nucleotide away.

The chain recombines TRBV2 with TRBJ2-1; TRBD2 matches 9 bases. Sequences were obtained from blood. The source of this sequence is a woman in her thirties or forties with Graves' hyperthyroidism. DNA of the CDR3: TGTGCCAGCAGAAACCTAGCGGGAACGCACAATGAGCAGTTCTTC. Its translation is CASRNLAGTHNEQFF.